The 3 T cell receptor beta chains below all came from one sample that was sequenced in a study of preoperative IRX-2 immunotherapy in early breast cancer (dated by TCRdb to the late 2010s). This specimen's treatment or condition label, per the study, means: preoperative locoregional IRX-2 cytokine immunotherapy. The library was produced with the immunoSEQ multiplex PCR assay. In its TCRdb copy, this immuneACCESS table keeps in-frame sequences only and misses some clones. Where compared with another copy, unresolved V genes explain less than half of these, and the others have no known cause. The sample table holds fewer than 25,000 clones, of which about 85% were seen once. The top ten hold approximately 1.2% of the sample. This material consisted of lymph node tissue, taken after IRX-2 immunotherapy. These receptors all come from a human donor with breast cancer.

J is TRBJ2-7 and V is TRBV18; 9 positions agree with TRBD2. The junction had 13 bases not matched to a gene; V was cut back by 3 bases and J by 7 bases. Germline CDR1 KGHSH, CDR2 LQKENI. This CDR3 is 16 amino acids long. CDR3 nucleotide sequence: TGTGCCAGCTCACCCGCTCTCGCGGGAGGGCGGGGAGAGCAGTACTTC. This codes for CASSPALAGGRGEQYF.

The chain joins TRBV10-3 to TRBJ2-2, with TRBD2 identical over 10 bases. V lost 0 bases to trimming and J lost 5 bases; unmatched junction nucleotides: 3. The CDR3 covers 16 residues. Germline V CDR1 and CDR2: ENHRY, SYGVKD. The CDR3 spells CAISESPSGRTGELFF. The CDR3 DNA is TGTGCCATCAGTGAGTCCCCTAGCGGGAGAACCGGGGAGCTGTTTTTT.

The chain links TRBV18 to TRBJ2-7; D is perhaps TRBD1 (6 bases). The CDR3 is 15 residues long. CDR1 and CDR2 from the germline V gene are KGHSH and LQKENI. The V and J ends lost 2 bases and 1 base respectively, with 12 bases between them. The CDR3 is CASSPRPGDSYEQYF. CDR3 bases: TGTGCCAGCTCACCAAGGCCAGGGGATTCCTACGAGCAGTACTTC. The whole variable domain, remainder taken from reference TRBV18 and TRBJ2-7, is NAGVMQNPRHLVRRRGQEARLRCSPMKGHSHVYWYRQLPEEGLKFMVYLQKENIIDESGMPKERFSAEFPKEGPSILRIQQVVRGDSAAYFCASSPRPGDSYEQYFGPGTRLTVT.